The next 28 T cell receptor beta chains were all read from a single sample in a study of blood T cell repertoires in COVID-19. The repertoire was sequenced with immunoSEQ multiplex PCR; TCRdb's copy has only in-frame clones and lacks some. The sample consists of 250,000 or so clones, roughly 82% of them appearing once. What was sequenced was PBMCs or T cells enriched from blood (not recorded which). The receptors shown here come from a woman aged 50 to 60 who had recovered from COVID-19.

The chain has TRBV27 and TRBJ1-6; D is unresolved. The V end was cut by 2 bases, the J end by 4 bases, with 9 bases between. Germline V gives CDR1 MNHEY, CDR2 SMNVEV (reference sequence). The CDR3 has 15 residues. CDR3 region: CASSLQANYNSPLHF. CDR3 nucleotides: TGTGCCAGCAGTTTACAGGCGAATTATAATTCACCCCTCCACTTT.

The chain joins TRBV10-1 to TRBJ2-1, with D tentatively TRBD2 (7 bases). V shed 8 bases and J shed 1 base, with 12 bases lying between them. The CDR3 is 14 residues long. Germline V gene sequence: CDR1 WNHNN, CDR2 SYGVQD (reference sequence). The CDR3 region is CASGGGGSYNEQFF. The CDR3 nucleotides are TGCGCCAGCGGGGGCGGGGGTTCCTACAATGAGCAGTTCTTC.

This clone showed up just a few times. The chain uses TRBV12-5 and TRBJ1-3; D possibly corresponds to TRBD1 (6 bases). Germline-derived CDR1 and CDR2 are LGHNT and FRNRAP. V was pared by 6 bases and J by 4 bases, with 10 bases between. The CDR3 covers 13 residues. The CDR3 region has the DNA TGTGCTAGTGGAACAGGGTGGGGAAACACCATATATTTT. This codes for CASGTGWGNTIYF.

The genes are TRBV28 and TRBJ2-2; 7 nucleotides match TRBD1. This CDR3 comprises 13 residues. J was trimmed by 1 base and V by 9 bases; bases with no gene match: 2. CDR1 and CDR2 (germline): MDHEN, SYDVKM. The CDR3 spells CASRDRNTGELFF. In DNA form, the CDR3 reads TGTGCCAGTCGGGACAGGAACACCGGGGAGCTGTTTTTT.

V is TRBV27 and J is TRBJ2-3, with 8 bases lining up with TRBD2. This CDR3 is built from 12 residues. After removal of 2 bases from V and 10 bases from J, the junction contained 2 bases not matched to a gene. CDR1 is MNHEY, CDR2 SMNVEV, per germline (reference sequence). The CDR3 nucleotides are TGTGCCAGCAGTTTAACGGGACTAGCGCAGTATTTT. It is translated as CASSLTGLAQYF.

This clone was observed once. The rearrangement joins TRBV7-2 to TRBJ2-7, with 8 bases aligning to TRBD2. After removal of 4 bases from V and 2 bases from J, the junction contained 7 bases not matched to a gene. The germline CDR1 and CDR2 sequences are SGHTA and FQGNSA. The CDR3 runs to 15 residues. The CDR3 DNA reads as TGTGCCAGCAGCTCCGCGGGGCGGGGGGCCTACGAGCAGTACTTC. This translates into CASSSAGRGAYEQYF.

The chain carries TRBV4-3 and TRBJ2-3; 11 bases match TRBD2. J lost 4 bases, V lost 4 bases, and 13 bases had no gene match. Per germline, CDR1 LGHNA and CDR2 YSLEER. The CDR3 sequence is 18 residues long. CDR3 region: CASSRQLAGEGYADTQYF. The CDR3 DNA reads as TGCGCCAGCAGCCGCCAACTAGCGGGAGAAGGGTACGCAGATACGCAGTATTTT.

The chain couples TRBV7-8 to TRBJ1-6; 8 bases align to TRBD1. This CDR3 has 19 amino acids. V gave up 5 bases and J gave up 2 bases; unmatched junction bases: 14. CDR1 and CDR2 from the germline V gene are SGHVS and FQNEAQ. CDR3 loop: CASSRGTGGTRTYNSPLHF. The CDR3 DNA follows: TGTGCCAGCAGCCGGGGAACAGGGGGGACGCGCACCTATAATTCACCCCTCCACTTT.

This chain links TRBV29-1 with TRBJ2-2; 9 bases agree with TRBD1. This CDR3 contains 16 residues. J lost 1 base, V lost 5 bases, and 8 bases had no gene match. Germline lookup yields CDR1 SQVTM and CDR2 ANQGSEA. The DNA for the CDR3 is TGCAGCGTTCGCGTTACAGGGGGCGAGAACACCGGGGAGCTGTTTTTT. Translation gives CSVRVTGGENTGELFF.

J is TRBJ1-1 and V is TRBV15; 7 nucleotides match TRBD1. With 7 bases clipped from V and 3 bases from J, the junction kept 8 bases outside the gene matches. In germline, CDR1 is LNHNV, CDR2 YYDKDF (reference sequence). The CDR3 is made up of 14 amino acids. The CDR3 DNA reads as TGTGCCACCATCCCCCGACAGGGCTACACTGAAGCTTTCTTT. Its translation: CATIPRQGYTEAFF.

This clone was picked up a small number of times. The gene calls are TRBV9 and TRBJ1-2; the D gene is possibly TRBD1 (5 bases). Germline CDR1 SGDLS, CDR2 YYNGEE. The CDR3 is 16 amino acids. V was trimmed by 3 bases and J by 3 bases, leaving 18 bases between them. The CDR3 region is CASSGVSRVTHYGYTF. In DNA form, the CDR3 reads TGTGCCAGCAGCGGAGTATCCAGGGTCACCCACTATGGCTACACCTTC.

This chain links TRBV7-3 with TRBJ2-3; 7 nucleotides agree with TRBD2. This CDR3 spans 14 amino acids. V dropped 2 bases and J dropped 3; count of bases not matched to a gene: 2. Germline V gene lookup returns CDR1 SGHTA and CDR2 FQGTGA. CDR3 nucleotide sequence: TGTGCCAGCAGCTTAGGCGGGAGAACAGATACGCAGTATTTT. Translation: CASSLGGRTDTQYF.

The rearrangement uses TRBV11-2 and TRBJ1-1; 8 bases are a match to TRBD1. The V segment lost 5 bases and the J segment 4 bases; nucleotides outside the gene matches: 12. This CDR3 comprises 16 residues. Germline V gene data show CDR1 as SGHAT and CDR2 as FQNNGV. The CDR3: CASSLGQAKKGTEAFF. In nucleotides, the CDR3 is TGTGCCAGCAGCCTGGGACAGGCCAAAAAGGGCACTGAAGCTTTCTTT.

This clone was observed once. V is TRBV5-1 and J is TRBJ2-3, with a possible D match to TRBD2 (6 bases). Per the germline V gene, CDR1 is SGHRS and CDR2 is YFSETQ. V was clipped by 7 bases and J by 0 bases, with 18 bases between them. The CDR3 is 16 residues long. The DNA for the CDR3 is TGCGCCAGCTCCTTCCCATGGCGGGAAAGCACAGATACGCAGTATTTT. Translated, it gives CASSFPWRESTDTQYF.

The rearrangement joins TRBV7-2 to TRBJ2-4; weak D call: TRBD2 (5 bases). The CDR3 is 17 amino acids. Trimming pared 5 bases from V and 1 base from J, leaving 18 bases between. The V gene's germline CDR1 is SGHTA and CDR2 FQGNSA. For the CDR3, the DNA is TGTGCCAGCAGCCCAGGACCTAGCCTCTCGGCCAAAAACATTCAGTACTTC. This encodes CASSPGPSLSAKNIQYF.

The chain carries TRBV5-6 and TRBJ1-2, with D tentatively TRBD1 (5 bases). The V and J ends lost 3 bases and 4 bases respectively, with 10 bases between them. The germline gives CDR1 SGHDT, CDR2 YYEEEE. This CDR3 has 13 amino acids. This chain's CDR3 is CASSSQGFYGYTF. CDR3 DNA sequence: TGTGCCAGCAGCTCCCAGGGTTTCTATGGCTACACCTTC. Full variable domain (remainder filled in from reference TRBV5-6 and TRBJ1-2): DAGVTQSPTHLIKTRGQQVTLRCSPKSGHDTVSWYQQALGQGPQFIFQYYEEEERQRGNFPDRFSGHQFPNYSSELNVNALLLGDSALYLCASSSQGFYGYTFGSGTRLTVV.

The V gene is TRBV7-9, the J gene TRBJ1-1, with D unresolved. V gave up 1 base and J gave up 0 bases, with 9 bases separating them. Per germline, CDR1 SEHNR and CDR2 FQNEAQ (reference sequence). CDR3 length equals 15 residues. CDR3 sequence (DNA): TGTGCCAGCAGCTTAGACAGAACCTTGAACACTGAAGCTTTCTTT. Its protein product is CASSLDRTLNTEAFF.

The CDR3 coding sequence is TGTGCCAGCAGCGTAGGGACAGGGGGTGATTGGGGCACTGAAGCTTTCTTT. This translates into CASSVGTGGDWGTEAFF. V gene TRBV9 combines with J gene TRBJ1-1; 10 nucleotides match TRBD1. This CDR3 has 17 residues. V was pared by 0 bases and J by 4 bases, with 9 bases of the junction left unmatched. Germline loops: CDR1 SGDLS, CDR2 YYNGEE.

The gene calls are TRBV28 and TRBJ1-5, with 7 bases that match TRBD1. Unmatched junction bases numbered 5, after V lost 4 bases and J lost 2 bases. CDR1 MDHEN and CDR2 SYDVKM come from the germline V gene. The CDR3 sequence is 15 residues long. The CDR3 coding sequence is TGTGCCAGCAGTTCCAGGGGGTCAGGCAATCAGCCCCAGCATTTT. It yields the protein CASSSRGSGNQPQHF.

The rearrangement links TRBV7-3 to TRBJ2-1; 10 bases fit TRBD2. Per the germline V gene, CDR1 is SGHTA and CDR2 is FQGTGA. Losses at the gene ends were 6 bases for V and 6 bases for J; bases not matched to a gene: 5. The CDR3 has 14 residues. CDR3 sequence: CASSRTSGFNEQFF. CDR3 nucleotide sequence: TGTGCCAGCAGTCGGACTAGCGGCTTCAATGAGCAGTTCTTC. The full variable domain, in which reference TRBV7-3 and TRBJ2-1 provide the parts outside the CDR3, is GAGVSQTPSNKVTEKGKYVELRCDPISGHTALYWYRQSLGQGPEFLIYFQGTGAADDSGLPNDRFFAVRPEGSVSTLKIQRTERGDSAVYLCASSRTSGFNEQFFGPGTRLTVL.

The V gene is TRBV7-2, the J gene TRBJ2-1, with TRBD2 identical over 10 bases. The CDR3 length is 18 residues. J gave up 5 bases and V 4 bases, and 14 bases lay outside the gene matches. Germline V gene sequence: CDR1 SGHTA, CDR2 FQGNSA. The CDR3 DNA sequence: TGTGCCAGCAGCTCCGCGGGGCTAGCGGGGGTCCTACACAATGAGCAGTTCTTC. Residues: CASSSAGLAGVLHNEQFF.

This chain connects TRBV5-1 to TRBJ2-1, with 8 bases that match TRBD2. This CDR3 has 15 amino acids. Germline V gene sequence: CDR1 SGHRS, CDR2 YFSETQ. V shed 0 bases, J shed 6 bases, and the junction held 5 bases outside the gene matches. The CDR3 DNA is TGCGCCAGCAGCTTGGTCGCGGGGGGAAGCAATGAGCAGTTCTTC. Its protein product is CASSLVAGGSNEQFF.

This rearrangement joins TRBV19 to TRBJ1-5; weak D call: TRBD1 (5 bases). V lost 3 bases to trimming and J lost 6 bases, with 9 bases between them. The CDR3 loop spans 13 amino acids. The germline V gene has CDR1 LNHDA and CDR2 SQIVND (reference sequence). CDR3 loop: CASSMSGFQPQHF. The CDR3, as DNA: TGTGCCAGTAGTATGTCAGGGTTTCAGCCCCAGCATTTT.

The chain links TRBV21-1 to TRBJ2-1; the tabulated D call, TRBD2, remains unverified against the DNA. TRBV21-1 is tagged as a pseudogene. CDR3 length: 20 amino acids. The CDR3, as DNA: TGTGCCAGCTCCCCAAGCACGGGGACTAGCGGGAGTTCAGGGGACAATGAGCAGTTCTTC. Its protein is CASSPSTGTSGSSGDNEQFF.

This rearrangement joins TRBV6-2 or TRBV6-3 to TRBJ2-7, with TRBD2 matching over 7 bases. The V gene end was trimmed by 5 bases and the J gene end by 4 bases; junction bases not matched to a gene: 8. The CDR3 has 14 residues. Germline V gene lookup returns CDR1 MNHEY and CDR2 SVGEGT. This CDR3 reads CASSPGGSGYEQYF. Written as DNA, the CDR3 is TGTGCCAGCAGTCCCGGGGGGTCAGGGTACGAGCAGTACTTC.

The CDR3 sequence is CASSIDGTGWTEAFF. The CDR3 nucleotides read TGTGCCAGTAGTATAGATGGGACAGGGTGGACTGAAGCTTTCTTT. The chain joins TRBV19 to TRBJ1-1, with 9 nucleotides matching TRBD1. In germline, CDR1 is LNHDA, CDR2 SQIVND (reference sequence). V was pared by 0 bases and J by 5 bases, with 4 bases of the junction left unmatched. The CDR3 covers 15 residues.

The rearrangement joins TRBV4-1 to TRBJ2-1, with D perhaps TRBD1 (6 bases). The ends were cut back, 6 bases at V and 2 bases at J, with 17 bases in the middle. Germline V CDR1 and CDR2: MGHRA, YSYEKL. The CDR3 runs 16 residues. CDR3 nucleotides: TGCGCCAGCAGTCTCGCAGGGTCAGGGGCCTACAATGAGCAGTTCTTC. The encoded protein is CASSLAGSGAYNEQFF.

V usage is TRBV21-1 and J usage is TRBJ1-2; the table's D call of TRBD1 was not tested on the DNA. TRBV21-1 is a listed pseudogene. This CDR3 comprises 15 residues. The CDR3 nucleotides are TGTGCCAGCAGCGGCCGGGACAGGGCCCACTATGGCTACACCTTC. Residues: CASSGRDRAHYGYTF.